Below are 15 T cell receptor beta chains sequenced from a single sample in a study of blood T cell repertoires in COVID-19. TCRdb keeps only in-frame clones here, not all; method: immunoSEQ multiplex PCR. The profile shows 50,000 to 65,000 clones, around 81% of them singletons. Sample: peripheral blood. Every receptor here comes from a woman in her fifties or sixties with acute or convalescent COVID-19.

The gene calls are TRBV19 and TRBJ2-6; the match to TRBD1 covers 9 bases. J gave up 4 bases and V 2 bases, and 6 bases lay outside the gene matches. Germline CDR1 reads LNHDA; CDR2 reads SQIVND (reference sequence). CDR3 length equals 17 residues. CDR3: CASSIRDRVKGANVLTF. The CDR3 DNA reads TGTGCCAGTAGTATACGGGACAGGGTGAAAGGGGCCAACGTCCTGACTTTC.

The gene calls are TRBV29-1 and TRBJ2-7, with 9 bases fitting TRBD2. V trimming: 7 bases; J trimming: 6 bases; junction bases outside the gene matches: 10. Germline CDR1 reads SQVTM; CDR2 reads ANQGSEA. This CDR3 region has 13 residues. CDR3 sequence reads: CSARRLAEPEQYF. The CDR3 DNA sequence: TGCAGCGCACGCAGACTAGCGGAACCCGAGCAGTACTTC.

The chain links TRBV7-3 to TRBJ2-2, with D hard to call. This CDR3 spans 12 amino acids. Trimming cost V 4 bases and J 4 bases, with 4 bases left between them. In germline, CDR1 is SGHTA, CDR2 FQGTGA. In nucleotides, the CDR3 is TGTGCCAGCAGCTATCGCACCGGGGAGCTGTTTTTT. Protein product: CASSYRTGELFF.

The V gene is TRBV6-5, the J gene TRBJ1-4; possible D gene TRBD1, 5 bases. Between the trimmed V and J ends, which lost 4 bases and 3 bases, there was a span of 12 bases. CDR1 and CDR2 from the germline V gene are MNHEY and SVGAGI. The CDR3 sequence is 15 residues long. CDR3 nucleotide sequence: TGTGCCAGCAGTTTGGGAGGGGCCTCTAATGAAAAACTGTTTTTT. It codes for CASSLGGASNEKLFF.

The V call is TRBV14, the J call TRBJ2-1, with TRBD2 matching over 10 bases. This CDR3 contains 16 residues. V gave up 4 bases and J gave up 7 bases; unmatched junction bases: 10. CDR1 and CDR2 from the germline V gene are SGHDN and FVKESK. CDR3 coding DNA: TGTGCCAGCAGCCCGGGGGGTAGCGGGAGGCAGAATGAGCAGTTCTTC. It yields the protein CASSPGGSGRQNEQFF.

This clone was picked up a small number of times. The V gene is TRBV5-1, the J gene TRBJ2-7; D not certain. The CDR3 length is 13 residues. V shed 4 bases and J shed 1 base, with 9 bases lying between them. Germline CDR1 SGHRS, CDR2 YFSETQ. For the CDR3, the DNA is TGCGCCAGCAGCCCCTACGGGTCCTACGAGCAGTACTTC. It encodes CASSPYGSYEQYF.

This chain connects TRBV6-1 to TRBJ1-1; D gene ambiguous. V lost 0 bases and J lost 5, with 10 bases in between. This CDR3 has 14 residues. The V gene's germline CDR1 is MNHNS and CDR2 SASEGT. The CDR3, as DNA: TGTGCCAGCAGTGAAGCCTCCTTGCGGACTGAAGCTTTCTTT. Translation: CASSEASLRTEAFF.

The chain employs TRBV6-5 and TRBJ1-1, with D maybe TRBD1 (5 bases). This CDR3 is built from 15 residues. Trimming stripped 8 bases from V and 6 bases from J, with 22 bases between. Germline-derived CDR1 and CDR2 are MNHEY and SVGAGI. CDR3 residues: CASRWEGSSSSEAFF. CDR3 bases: TGTGCCAGCCGGTGGGAGGGGAGTTCGTCTTCTGAAGCTTTCTTT.

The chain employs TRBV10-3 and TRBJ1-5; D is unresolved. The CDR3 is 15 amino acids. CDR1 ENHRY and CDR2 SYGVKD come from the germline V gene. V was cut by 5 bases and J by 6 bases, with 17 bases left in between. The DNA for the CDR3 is TGTGCCATCAGTTCACATGAGGGCCAGGTTCAGCCCCAGCATTTT. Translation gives CAISSHEGQVQPQHF.

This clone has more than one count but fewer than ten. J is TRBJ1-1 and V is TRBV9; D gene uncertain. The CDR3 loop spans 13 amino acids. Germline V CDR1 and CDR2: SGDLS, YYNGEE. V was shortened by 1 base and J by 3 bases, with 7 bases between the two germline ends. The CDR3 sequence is CASSVMEDTEAFF. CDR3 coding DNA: TGTGCCAGCAGCGTAATGGAGGACACTGAAGCTTTCTTT.

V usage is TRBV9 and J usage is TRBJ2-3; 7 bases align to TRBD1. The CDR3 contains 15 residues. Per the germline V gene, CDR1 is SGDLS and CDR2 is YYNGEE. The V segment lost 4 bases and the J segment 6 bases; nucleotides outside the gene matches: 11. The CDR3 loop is CASSMAEGAGDTQYF. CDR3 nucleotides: TGTGCCAGCAGCATGGCTGAGGGGGCTGGGGATACGCAGTATTTT.

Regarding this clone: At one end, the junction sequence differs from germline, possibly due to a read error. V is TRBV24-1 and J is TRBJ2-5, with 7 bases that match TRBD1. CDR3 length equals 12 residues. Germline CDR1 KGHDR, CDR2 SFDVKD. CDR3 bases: TGTGCCACCAGTGATCGGGACAGCCAGATACACTTC. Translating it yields CATSDRDSQIHF.

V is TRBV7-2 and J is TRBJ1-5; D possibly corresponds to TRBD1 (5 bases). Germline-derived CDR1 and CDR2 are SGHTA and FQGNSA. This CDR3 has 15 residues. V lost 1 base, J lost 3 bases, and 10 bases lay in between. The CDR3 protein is CASSLDRLHNQPQHF. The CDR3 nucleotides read TGTGCCAGCAGCTTAGACAGGCTGCACAATCAGCCCCAGCATTTT. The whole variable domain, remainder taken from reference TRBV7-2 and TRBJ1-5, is GAGVSQSPSNKVTEKGKDVELRCDPISGHTALYWYRQSLGQGLEFLIYFQGNSAPDKSGLPSDRFSAERTGGSVSTLTIQRTQQEDSAVYLCASSLDRLHNQPQHFGDGTRLSIL.

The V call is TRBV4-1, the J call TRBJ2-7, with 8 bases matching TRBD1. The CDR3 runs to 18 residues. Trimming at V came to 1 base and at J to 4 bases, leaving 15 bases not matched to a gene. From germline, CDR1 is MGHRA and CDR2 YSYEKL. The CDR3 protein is CASSQVVPRTGTRYEQYF. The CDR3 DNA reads TGCGCCAGCAGCCAAGTAGTACCCAGGACAGGGACTCGGTACGAGCAGTACTTC.

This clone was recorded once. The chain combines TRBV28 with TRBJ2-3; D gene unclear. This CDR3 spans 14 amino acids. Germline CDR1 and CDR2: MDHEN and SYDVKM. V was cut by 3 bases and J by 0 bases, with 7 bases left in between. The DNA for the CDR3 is TGTGCCAGCAGTTTTCGACAAAGCACAGATACGCAGTATTTT. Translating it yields CASSFRQSTDTQYF. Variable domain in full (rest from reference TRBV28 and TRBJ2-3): DVKVTQSSRYLVKRTGEKVFLECVQDMDHENMFWYRQDPGLGLRLIYFSYDVKMKEKGDIPEGYSVSREKKERFSLILESASTNQTSMYLCASSFRQSTDTQYFGPGTRLTVL.